These 30 T cell receptor beta chains were all obtained from the same sample, sequenced in a study of PD-1 blockade in mismatch repair-deficient tumors. Clones were read by immunoSEQ multiplex PCR, and TCRdb kept only the in-frame ones, dropping some. The sample has 120,000 or so clones; 85% to 90% are singletons. Sequences were derived from peripheral blood, sampled 44 weeks after starting pembrolizumab. Receptors originate from an adult with mismatch repair-deficient cancer.

This clone was seen more than once but under ten times. CDR3 DNA sequence: TGTGCCAGCATGCTAGCAACTAATGAAAAACTGTTTTTT. As protein: CASMLATNEKLFF. This chain connects TRBV7-9 to TRBJ1-4; D gene uncertain. The CDR3 runs to 13 residues. CDR1 and CDR2 (germline): SEHNR, FQNEAQ (reference sequence). V was shortened by 7 bases and J by 0 bases, with 6 bases between the two germline ends.

The table lists this clone with a few counts. V and J are TRBV4-2 and TRBJ1-2, with D possibly being TRBD1 (5 bases). V lost 0 bases and J lost 4, with 12 bases in between. CDR3 length: 15 amino acids. CDR1 is LGHNA, CDR2 YNFKEQ, per germline. Here the CDR3 reads CASSQDQGGPYGYTF. The CDR3 DNA reads TGTGCCAGCAGCCAAGATCAGGGTGGGCCCTATGGCTACACCTTC.

The genes are TRBV7-9 and TRBJ1-1; no clear D. From germline, CDR1 is SEHNR and CDR2 FQNEAQ (reference sequence). There are 14 residues in the CDR3. V was cut by 6 bases and J by 7 bases, with 18 bases left in between. CDR3 in DNA: TGTGCCAGCAGTTATATTAGGGCCGAGAGTGAAGCTTTCTTT. Translating it yields CASSYIRAESEAFF.

V gene TRBV4-1 combines with J gene TRBJ2-7; a weak D match, TRBD1 (6 bases). Trimming removed 4 bases at V and 7 bases at J, with 17 bases between. CDR1 MGHRA and CDR2 YSYEKL come from the germline V gene. This CDR3 comprises 14 residues. CDR3 sequence reads: CASSPTQQGKEQYF. The CDR3 DNA reads as TGCGCCAGCAGCCCAACACAACAGGGTAAAGAGCAGTACTTC.

This clone was seen more than once but under ten times. The rearrangement joins TRBV4-1 to TRBJ1-2; a weak D match, TRBD1 (6 bases). V dropped 0 bases and J dropped 3 bases, with 8 bases sitting between them. CDR1 and CDR2 (germline): MGHRA, YSYEKL. CDR3 size: 14 residues. The CDR3 sequence is CASSQEEGDYGYTF. The CDR3 DNA is TGCGCCAGCAGCCAAGAGGAGGGGGACTATGGCTACACCTTC.

The chain links TRBV28 to TRBJ2-1, with 10 bases identical to TRBD1. The junction had 6 bases not matched to a gene; V was cut back by 3 bases and J by 7 bases. Looked up from germline, CDR1 is MDHEN and CDR2 is SYDVKM. CDR3 size: 15 residues. The DNA of the CDR3 is TGTGCCAGCAGTTTCGCCGGGACAGGGGAAAATGAGCAGTTCTTC. This gives the protein CASSFAGTGENEQFF.

There are a few counts of this clone. The rearrangement links TRBV6-4 to TRBJ2-7; D gene uncertain. The germline V gene has CDR1 MRHNA and CDR2 SNTAGT. The ends were cut back, 6 bases at V and 5 bases at J, with 8 bases in the middle. The CDR3 is 11 residues long. CDR3 residues: CASSVVNEQYF. The CDR3 DNA sequence: TGTGCCAGCAGCGTCGTAAACGAGCAGTACTTC.

The chain links TRBV6-6 to TRBJ2-3, with D unclear. The CDR3 is made up of 13 amino acids. CDR1 is MNHNY, CDR2 SVGAGI, per germline (reference sequence). The V end was cut by 1 base, the J end by 3 bases, with 5 bases between. The CDR3 protein is CASSYWQTDTQYF. The CDR3 nucleotides read TGTGCCAGCAGTTACTGGCAGACAGATACGCAGTATTTT.

The rearrangement joins TRBV11-2 to TRBJ2-7; 7 bases agree with TRBD2. The CDR3 extends over 13 amino acids. Germline-derived CDR1 and CDR2 are SGHAT and FQNNGV. Germline trimming cut 0 bases from V and 7 bases from J; bases unmatched to any gene: 3. The DNA of the CDR3 is TGTGCCAGCAGCTTAGACCCGGGGGGTGAGCAGTACTTC. Protein product: CASSLDPGGEQYF.

V is TRBV19 and J is TRBJ2-1; TRBD2 matches at 7 bases. V shed 5 bases and J 4 bases; nucleotides not matched to a gene: 8. From germline, CDR1 is LNHDA and CDR2 SQIVND (reference sequence). The CDR3 length is 15 residues. The CDR3 DNA follows: TGTGCCAGTAGTGCCGCTGGGGGGGATTACAATGAGCAGTTCTTC. Its protein is CASSAAGGDYNEQFF.

The chain is built from TRBV6-6 and TRBJ1-3, with a tentative D call TRBD1 (5 bases). Per germline, CDR1 MNHNY and CDR2 SVGAGI (reference sequence). The CDR3 sequence is 16 residues long. V gave up 5 bases and J gave up 4 bases, with 18 bases separating them. The CDR3 loop reads CASSRLYGTVGNTIYF. The DNA of the CDR3 is TGTGCCAGCAGTCGACTATACGGGACGGTGGGAAACACCATATATTTT.

This clone showed up just once. The chain couples TRBV4-3 to TRBJ2-1; possible D gene TRBD2, 6 bases. Germline CDR1 LGHNA, CDR2 YSLEER. The ends were cut back, 4 bases at V and 0 bases at J, with 13 bases in the middle. The CDR3 extends over 16 amino acids. CDR3 coding DNA: TGCGCCAGCAGCCCAAACGAGGACTACTCCTACAATGAGCAGTTCTTC. Protein: CASSPNEDYSYNEQFF.

The rearrangement links TRBV29-1 to TRBJ2-5; the D gene is possibly TRBD2 (5 bases). The CDR3 sequence is 13 residues long. The ends were cut back, 3 bases at V and 5 bases at J, with 13 bases in the middle. Germline V gene sequence: CDR1 SQVTM, CDR2 ANQGSEA. CDR3 sequence: CSVDGLQWETQYF. The CDR3 region has the DNA TGCAGCGTTGATGGACTCCAATGGGAGACCCAGTACTTC.

V and J are TRBV4-1 and TRBJ2-7; no reliable D call. V lost 3 bases and J lost 4, with 13 bases in between. The CDR3 length is 14 residues. Germline CDR1 reads MGHRA; CDR2 reads YSYEKL. CDR3 amino acids: CASSQPATGYEQYF. The CDR3 DNA sequence: TGCGCCAGCAGCCAGCCCGCTACCGGTTACGAGCAGTACTTC.

This sequence joins TRBV7-6 and TRBJ2-6; TRBD1 agrees at 7 bases. This CDR3 contains 17 residues. V shed 5 bases and J 2 bases; nucleotides not matched to a gene: 9. Germline V gene lookup returns CDR1 SGHVS and CDR2 FNYEAQ. The CDR3 protein is CASSPHNRGPGANVLTF. The CDR3 DNA reads TGTGCCAGCAGCCCTCATAATAGGGGGCCTGGGGCCAACGTCCTGACTTTC.

In nucleotides, the CDR3 is TGCGCCAGCAGCCAAGAGGACCGGGCCCGGAGCGGGGAGCTGTTTTTT. Encoded protein: CASSQEDRARSGELFF. This chain joins TRBV4-1 and TRBJ2-2; D gene unclear. The CDR3 is 16 amino acids. Germline V gene lookup returns CDR1 MGHRA and CDR2 YSYEKL. The ends were cut back, 0 bases at V and 7 bases at J, with 15 bases in the middle.

The genes are TRBV27 and TRBJ1-1; D unclear. CDR1 MNHEY and CDR2 SMNVEV come from the germline V gene (reference sequence). V lost 3 bases to trimming and J lost 2 bases, with 13 bases between them. The CDR3 runs to 15 residues. The CDR3 loop reads CASSFSSRINTEAFF. The CDR3 DNA reads as TGTGCCAGCAGTTTCAGTTCGCGGATTAACACTGAAGCTTTCTTT.

The chain uses TRBV5-4 and TRBJ2-6; possibly TRBD2 for D (6 bases). Trimming removed 4 bases from V and 0 bases from J, with 14 bases in between. Germline V gene lookup returns CDR1 SGHNT and CDR2 YYREEE (reference sequence). CDR3 length equals 17 residues. CDR3 sequence reads: CASSPRLVASGANVLTF. The CDR3 DNA reads as TGTGCCAGCAGCCCTCGACTAGTTGCCTCTGGGGCCAACGTCCTGACTTTC.

CDR3 residues: CAIAGQGGAEAFF. The CDR3 DNA is TGTGCCATCGCAGGACAGGGCGGAGCTGAAGCTTTCTTT. This chain joins TRBV10-3 and TRBJ1-1, with 8 bases that match TRBD1. This CDR3 comprises 13 residues. The V and J ends lost 8 bases and 6 bases, in that order; junction bases with no gene match: 8. The germline CDR1 and CDR2 sequences are ENHRY and SYGVKD.

The chain has TRBV7-9 and TRBJ2-2, with 10 bases matching TRBD2. The CDR3 covers 17 residues. J gave up 2 bases and V 4 bases, and 7 bases lay outside the gene matches. Germline CDR1 reads SEHNR; CDR2 reads FQNEAQ (reference sequence). In nucleotides, the CDR3 is TGTGCCAGCAGCTCGTCCGGGACTAGCGCAAACACCGGGGAGCTGTTTTTT. Protein product: CASSSSGTSANTGELFF.

V gene TRBV11-2 combines with J gene TRBJ2-3; the D gene could be TRBD1 or TRBD2 (7 bases each). The CDR3 has 16 residues. Per the germline V gene, CDR1 is SGHAT and CDR2 is FQNNGV. With 5 bases removed from V and 3 bases from J, the gap between germline ends came to 18 bases. The chain's CDR3 is CASSQTGAGVTDTQYF. As DNA, the CDR3 is TGTGCCAGCAGCCAAACAGGGGCGGGGGTTACAGATACGCAGTATTTT.

The chain joins TRBV28 to TRBJ1-1; D call uncertain. The CDR3 is 12 amino acids. V gave up 6 bases and J gave up 1 base, with 6 bases separating them. Germline V CDR1 and CDR2: MDHEN, SYDVKM. Here the CDR3 reads CASRRRNTEAFF. Written as DNA, the CDR3 is TGTGCCAGCAGGCGGAGGAACACTGAAGCTTTCTTT.

This chain connects TRBV5-1 to TRBJ2-7, with a weak D call TRBD1 (6 bases). Trimming left V 4 bases short and J 5 bases short, with 10 bases between. CDR3 length: 12 residues. CDR1 is SGHRS and CDR2 is YFSETQ in the germline V gene. Here the CDR3 DNA reads TGCGCCAGCAGCGGCTCAGGGGACGAGCAGTACTTC. It is translated as CASSGSGDEQYF.

The V and J genes are TRBV28 and TRBJ2-5, with TRBD2 matching 9 bases. The V segment lost 4 bases and the J segment 4 bases; nucleotides outside the gene matches: 4. CDR3 length equals 14 residues. The germline V gene encodes CDR1 MDHEN and CDR2 SYDVKM. The CDR3 sequence: CASSSREGLETQYF. CDR3 nucleotides: TGTGCCAGCAGTTCGCGGGAGGGTTTAGAGACCCAGTACTTC.

The genes are TRBV19 and TRBJ2-7, with D tentatively TRBD2 (6 bases). CDR3 length: 13 amino acids. The germline CDR1 and CDR2 sequences are LNHDA and SQIVND (reference sequence). V was clipped by 3 bases and J by 3 bases, with 9 bases between them. In DNA form, the CDR3 reads TGTGCCAGTAGTATGGGGGGAGGCTACGAGCAGTACTTC. Translated, it gives CASSMGGGYEQYF.

The chain carries TRBV19 and TRBJ1-5, with D hard to call. V gave up 9 bases and J gave up 4 bases, with 10 bases separating them. This CDR3 has 12 amino acids. Germline V gene data show CDR1 as LNHDA and CDR2 as SQIVND (reference sequence). The CDR3: CASQLGNQPQHF. As DNA, the CDR3 is TGTGCCAGCCAACTGGGAAATCAGCCCCAGCATTTT. The entire variable domain, with the rest obtained from reference TRBV19 and TRBJ1-5, is as follows: DGGITQSPKYLFRKEGQNVTLSCEQNLNHDAMYWYRQDPGQGLRLIYYSQIVNDFQKGDIAEGYSVSREKKESFPLTVTSAQKNPTAFYLCASQLGNQPQHFGDGTRLSIL.

The chain is built from TRBV7-8 and TRBJ2-7, with 8 bases matching TRBD1. With V trimmed by 2 bases and J by 3 bases, 3 bases remained unmatched. CDR1 is SGHVS and CDR2 is FQNEAQ in the germline V gene. This CDR3 is built from 14 residues. The CDR3 region is CASSLPGTGYEQYF. The CDR3 DNA reads TGTGCCAGCAGCTTACCCGGGACAGGCTACGAGCAGTACTTC.

The J gene is TRBJ2-2, the V gene TRBV5-1; a possible D gene is TRBD1 (6 bases). V gave up 4 bases and J gave up 3 bases, with 7 bases separating them. Per germline, CDR1 SGHRS and CDR2 YFSETQ. The CDR3 runs 13 residues. The CDR3 coding sequence is TGCGCCAGCAGCCGGACAGACACCGGGGAGCTGTTTTTT. Protein: CASSRTDTGELFF.

J is TRBJ2-5 and V is TRBV4-3, with 11 nucleotides matching TRBD2. Germline assignment: CDR1 LGHNA and CDR2 YSLEER. With 0 bases clipped from V and 2 bases from J, the junction kept 2 bases outside the gene matches. The CDR3 totals 16 residues. CDR3 residues: CASSQDLAGGQETQYF. Here the CDR3 DNA reads TGCGCCAGCAGCCAAGACCTAGCGGGAGGTCAAGAGACCCAGTACTTC.

The rearrangement uses TRBV6-5 and TRBJ2-3; D is undetermined. The CDR3 totals 14 residues. V was pared by 2 bases and J by 3 bases, with 9 bases between. Germline V lookup: CDR1 MNHEY, CDR2 SVGAGI. The DNA of the CDR3 is TGTGCCAGCAGTTACAGGAGCTCTACAGATACGCAGTATTTT. This translates into CASSYRSSTDTQYF.